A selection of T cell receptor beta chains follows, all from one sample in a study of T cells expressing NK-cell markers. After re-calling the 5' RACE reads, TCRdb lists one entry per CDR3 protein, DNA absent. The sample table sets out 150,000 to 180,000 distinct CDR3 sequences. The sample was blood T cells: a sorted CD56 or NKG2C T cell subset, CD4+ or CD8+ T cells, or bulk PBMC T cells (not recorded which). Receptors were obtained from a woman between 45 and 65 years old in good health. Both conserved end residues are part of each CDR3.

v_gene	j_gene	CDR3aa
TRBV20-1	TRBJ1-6	CSARDIHRDNSPLHF
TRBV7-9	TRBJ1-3	CASTAEGPGNTIYF
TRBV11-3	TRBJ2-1	CASSPDPRLAGLYNEQFF
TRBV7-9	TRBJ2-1	CASSLLTTYNEQFF
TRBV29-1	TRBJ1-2	CSSAGTGFGYTF
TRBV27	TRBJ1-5	CASSLLSNQPQHF
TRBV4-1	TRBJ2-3	CASSQKTRSLTDTQYF
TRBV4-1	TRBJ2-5	CASSQSLGGSGTQYF
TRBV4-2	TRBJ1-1	CATLGGNTEAFF
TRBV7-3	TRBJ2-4	CASSQGGTNIQYF
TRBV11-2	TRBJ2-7	CASSLPEGVGQYF
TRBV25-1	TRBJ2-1	CASSESILALNEQFF
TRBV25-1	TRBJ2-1	CASSERAVVEQFF
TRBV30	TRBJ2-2	CASRDRVTGELFF
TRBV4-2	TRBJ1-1	CASSQEVANTEAFF
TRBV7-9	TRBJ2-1	CAGESESAFEQFF
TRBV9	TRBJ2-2	CASSYTGTANTGELFF
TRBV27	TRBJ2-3	CASSFMETTDTQYF
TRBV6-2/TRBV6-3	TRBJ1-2	CASSYPSRELRYGYTF
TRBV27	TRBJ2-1	CASTNLRLAGAGEQFF
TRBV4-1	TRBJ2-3	CASSQFSGDDTQYF
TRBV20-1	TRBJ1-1	CSASSLGEKMNTEAFF
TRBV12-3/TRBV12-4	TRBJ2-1	CASSVPTSDEQFF
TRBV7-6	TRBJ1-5	CASSLAGGREPQHF
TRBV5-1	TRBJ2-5	CASSLGLAIQETQYF
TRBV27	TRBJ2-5	CASSPGLAGGPGSETQYF